This TCR beta chain emerged from a study of blood T cell repertoires in COVID-19. The repertoire was sequenced with immunoSEQ multiplex PCR; TCRdb's copy has only in-frame clones and lacks some. The sample consists of 110,000 to 150,000 clones, roughly 88% of them appearing once. Germline assignment: CDR1 SGHDT and CDR2 YYEEEE. The V end was cut by 4 bases, the J end by 3 bases, with 13 bases between. This CDR3 comprises 14 residues. This clone was seen only a few times. Sample: PBMCs or T cells enriched from blood (not recorded which). This clonotype was sampled from a man aged 50-60 years who had recovered from COVID-19. This sequence joins TRBV5-6 and TRBJ1-2; D ambiguous. CDR3: CASSTRGSDYGYTF. CDR3 coding DNA: TGTGCCAGCAGCACCCGAGGCAGTGACTATGGCTACACCTTC.